The source of this T cell receptor (beta chain) is a study of a mutant IDH1 vaccine in newly diagnosed glioma. Turning to the study itself: Investigators started vaccination 4-6 weeks after radiotherapy alone, or with temozolomide cycles. Most patients had radiochemotherapy with temozolomide before enrollment; others had one alone.

As for time point: week 47, end of study. Doses of 300 ug of mutant IDH1 20-mer peptide were given with topical imiquimod. Data came from immunoSEQ multiplex PCR; TCRdb stores just in-frame clones and leaves some out. This table has about 59,000 clones, roughly four fifths appearing once. With regard to this clone: The antigen remains undetermined.

Germline loops: CDR1 SGDLS, CDR2 YYNGEE. V was clipped by 7 bases and J by 0 bases, with 7 bases between them. The CDR3 consists of 13 residues. The source was PBMCs, collected from a glioma patient whose treatment included an IDH1 peptide vaccine. The clonotype was recovered from a man younger than 45 with glioma. The chain links TRBV9 to TRBJ2-2, with D tentatively TRBD1 (6 bases). CDR3 loop: CASGDTNTGELFF. CDR3 nucleotide sequence: TGTGCCAGCGGGGACACGAACACCGGGGAGCTGTTTTTT.